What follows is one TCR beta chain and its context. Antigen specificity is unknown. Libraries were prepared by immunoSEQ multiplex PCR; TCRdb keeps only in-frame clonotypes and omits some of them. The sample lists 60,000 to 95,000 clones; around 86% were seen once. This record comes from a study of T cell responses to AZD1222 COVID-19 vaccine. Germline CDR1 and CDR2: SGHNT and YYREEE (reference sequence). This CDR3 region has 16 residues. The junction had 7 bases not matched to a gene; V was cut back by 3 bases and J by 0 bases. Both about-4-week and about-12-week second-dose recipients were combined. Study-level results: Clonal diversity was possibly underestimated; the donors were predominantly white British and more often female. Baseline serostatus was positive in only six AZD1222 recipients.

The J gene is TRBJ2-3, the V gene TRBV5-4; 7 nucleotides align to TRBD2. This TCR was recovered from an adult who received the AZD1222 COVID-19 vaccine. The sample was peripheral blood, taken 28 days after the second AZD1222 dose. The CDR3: CASSSGGRGSTDTQYF. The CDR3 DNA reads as TGTGCCAGCAGCTCGGGGGGTCGGGGGAGCACAGATACGCAGTATTTT.